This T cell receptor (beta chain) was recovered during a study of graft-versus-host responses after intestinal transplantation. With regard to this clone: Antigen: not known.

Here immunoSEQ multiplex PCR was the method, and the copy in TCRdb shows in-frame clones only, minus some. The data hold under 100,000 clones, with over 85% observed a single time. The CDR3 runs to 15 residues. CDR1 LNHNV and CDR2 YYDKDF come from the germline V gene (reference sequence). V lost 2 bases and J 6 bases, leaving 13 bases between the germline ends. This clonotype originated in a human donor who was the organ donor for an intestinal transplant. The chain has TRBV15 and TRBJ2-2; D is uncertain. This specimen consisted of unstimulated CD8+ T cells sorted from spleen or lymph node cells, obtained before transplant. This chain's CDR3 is CATSRSRPPSGELFF. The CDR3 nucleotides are TGTGCCACCAGCAGATCTAGACCCCCATCCGGGGAGCTGTTTTTT.